This is a list of T cell receptor beta chains from one sample in a study of blood T cell repertoires in COVID-19. Using immunoSEQ multiplex PCR, the repertoire was profiled, and TCRdb retains in-frame clones only, with some absent. The repertoire holds around 140,000 clones, with more than 80% as singletons. Sequencing was done on a sample of peripheral blood. These receptor sequences come from a man younger than 35 with COVID-19, enrolled during active disease. CDR3s include the opening cysteine and the closing phenylalanine or tryptophan. The D gene is left open where the match is weak.

TRBJ2-5,NA,TRBV3-1/TRBV3-2,TGTGCCAGCAGCCCCCAGACAGTGAGAGAGACCCAGTACTTC,CASSPQTVRETQYF
TRBJ2-5,TRBD2,TRBV4-1,TGCGCCAGCAGCCAAGGGCTAGCGGGACAAGAGACCCAGTACTTC,CASSQGLAGQETQYF
TRBJ1-2,TRBD1,TRBV2,TGTGCCAGCCCTGATGGACAGGGGGCCTATGGCTACACCTTC,CASPDGQGAYGYTF
TRBJ2-7,NA,TRBV27,TGTGCCAGCAGTTTATCCCGGCTGGGGCCCTACGAGCAGTACTTC,CASSLSRLGPYEQYF
TRBJ2-3,NA,TRBV5-5,TGTGCCAGCAGCGTCCGGGACTTAAGCACAGATACGCAGTATTTT,CASSVRDLSTDTQYF
TRBJ2-1,TRBD1,TRBV6-6,TGTGCCAGCAGTTACTTCCCCGGGACAGGGCACAATGAGCAGTTCTTC,CASSYFPGTGHNEQFF
TRBJ1-2,NA,TRBV6-6,TGTGCCAGCAGTACGCGGGTCGGGGATGGCTACACCTTC,CASSTRVGDGYTF
TRBJ1-2,TRBD1,TRBV15,TGTGCCACCAGCAGAGGGGTGGGACAGGGGGACGCCACGCATGGCTACACCTTC,CATSRGVGQGDATHGYTF
TRBJ1-1,NA,TRBV5-4,TGTGCCAGCAGTTTGGGGAGGGACCTTGAAGCTTTCTTT,CASSLGRDLEAFF
TRBJ2-7,NA,TRBV6-5,TGTGCCAGCAGTATTAGCGGCTACGAGCAGTACTTC,CASSISGYEQYF